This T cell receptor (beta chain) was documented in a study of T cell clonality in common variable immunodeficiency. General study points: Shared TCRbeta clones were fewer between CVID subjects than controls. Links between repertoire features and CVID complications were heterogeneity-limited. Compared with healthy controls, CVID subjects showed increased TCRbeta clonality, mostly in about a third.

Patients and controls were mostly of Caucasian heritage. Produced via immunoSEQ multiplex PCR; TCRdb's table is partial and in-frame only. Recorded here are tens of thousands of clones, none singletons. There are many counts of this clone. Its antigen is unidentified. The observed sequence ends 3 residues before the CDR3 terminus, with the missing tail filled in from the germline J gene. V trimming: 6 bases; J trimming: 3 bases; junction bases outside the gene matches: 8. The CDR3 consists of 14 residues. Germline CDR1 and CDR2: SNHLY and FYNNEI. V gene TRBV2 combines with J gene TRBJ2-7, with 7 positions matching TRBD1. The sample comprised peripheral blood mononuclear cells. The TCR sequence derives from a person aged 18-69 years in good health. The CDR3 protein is CASRRDSGYYEQYF. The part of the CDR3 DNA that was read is TGTGCCAGCAGGAGGGACAGCGGATACTACGAG.